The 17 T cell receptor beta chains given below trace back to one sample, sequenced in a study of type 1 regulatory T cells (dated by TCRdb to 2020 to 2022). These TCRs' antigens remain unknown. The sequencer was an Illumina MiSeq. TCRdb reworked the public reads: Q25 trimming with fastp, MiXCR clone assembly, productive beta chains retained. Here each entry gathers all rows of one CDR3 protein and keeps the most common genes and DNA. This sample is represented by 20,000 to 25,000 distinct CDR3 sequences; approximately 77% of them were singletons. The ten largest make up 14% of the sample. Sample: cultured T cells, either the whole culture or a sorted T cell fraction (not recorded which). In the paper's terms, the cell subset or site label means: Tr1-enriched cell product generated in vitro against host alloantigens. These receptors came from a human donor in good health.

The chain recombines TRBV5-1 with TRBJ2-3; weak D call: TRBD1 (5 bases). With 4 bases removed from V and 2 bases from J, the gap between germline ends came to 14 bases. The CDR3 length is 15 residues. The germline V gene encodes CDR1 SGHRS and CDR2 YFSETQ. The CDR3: CASSAQGGYTDTQYF. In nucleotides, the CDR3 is TGCGCCAGCAGCGCGCAGGGCGGTTACACAGATACGCAGTATTTT.

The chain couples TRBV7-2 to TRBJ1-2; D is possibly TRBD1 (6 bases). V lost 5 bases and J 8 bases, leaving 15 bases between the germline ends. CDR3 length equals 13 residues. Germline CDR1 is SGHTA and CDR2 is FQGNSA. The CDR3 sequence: CASSPGTKQGYTF. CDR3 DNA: TGTGCCAGCAGCCCTGGGACAAAGCAAGGCTACACCTTC.

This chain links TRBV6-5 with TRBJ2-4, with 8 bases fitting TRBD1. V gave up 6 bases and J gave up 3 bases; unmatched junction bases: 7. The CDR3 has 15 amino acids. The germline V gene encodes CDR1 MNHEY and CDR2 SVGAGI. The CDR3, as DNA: TGTGCCAGCAGGATTACCAGGGGGCGCAAAAACATTCAGTACTTC. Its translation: CASRITRGRKNIQYF.

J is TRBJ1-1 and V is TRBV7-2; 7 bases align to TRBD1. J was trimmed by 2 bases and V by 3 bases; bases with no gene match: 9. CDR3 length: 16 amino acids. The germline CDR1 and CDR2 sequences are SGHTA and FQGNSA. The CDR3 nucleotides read TGTGCCAGCAGCTTGATGGCCGGGACAGTTAACACTGAAGCTTTCTTT. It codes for CASSLMAGTVNTEAFF. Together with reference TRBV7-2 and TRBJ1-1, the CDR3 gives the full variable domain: GAGVSQSPSNKVTEKGKDVELRCDPISGHTALYWYRQSLGQGLEFLIYFQGNSAPDKSGLPSDRFSAERTGGSVSTLTIQRTQQEDSAVYLCASSLMAGTVNTEAFFGQGTRLTVV.

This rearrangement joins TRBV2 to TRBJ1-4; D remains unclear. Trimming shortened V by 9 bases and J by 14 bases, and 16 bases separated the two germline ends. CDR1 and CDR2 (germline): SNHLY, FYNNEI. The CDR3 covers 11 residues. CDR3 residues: CASTQEVNLFF. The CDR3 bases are TGTGCCAGTACCCAGGAAGTAAACCTGTTTTTT.

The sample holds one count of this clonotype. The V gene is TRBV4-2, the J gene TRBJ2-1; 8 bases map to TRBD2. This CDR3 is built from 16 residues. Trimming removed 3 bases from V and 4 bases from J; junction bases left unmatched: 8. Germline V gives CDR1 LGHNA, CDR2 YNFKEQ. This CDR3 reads CASSQGSGGGYNEQFF. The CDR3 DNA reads TGTGCCAGCAGCCAGGGGAGCGGGGGTGGTTACAATGAGCAGTTCTTC.

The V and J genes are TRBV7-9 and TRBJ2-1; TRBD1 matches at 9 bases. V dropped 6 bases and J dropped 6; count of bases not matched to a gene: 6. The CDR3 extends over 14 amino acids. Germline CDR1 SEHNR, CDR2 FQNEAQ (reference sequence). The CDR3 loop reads CASRPGTGLNEQFF. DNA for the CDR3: TGTGCCAGCAGACCCGGGACAGGGCTCAATGAGCAGTTCTTC. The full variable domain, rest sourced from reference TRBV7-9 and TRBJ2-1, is DTGVSQNPRHKITKRGQNVTFRCDPISEHNRLYWYRQTLGQGPEFLTYFQNEAQLEKSRLLSDRFSAERPKGSFSTLEIQRTEQGDSAMYLCASRPGTGLNEQFFGPGTRLTVL.

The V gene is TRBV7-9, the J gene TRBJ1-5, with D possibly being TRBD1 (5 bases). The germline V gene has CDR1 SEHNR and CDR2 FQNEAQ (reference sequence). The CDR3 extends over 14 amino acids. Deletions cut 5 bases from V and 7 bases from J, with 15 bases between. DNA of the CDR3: TGTGCCAGCAGCAGGTCGGGGGAGGAACAGCCCCAGCATTTT. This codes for CASSRSGEEQPQHF.

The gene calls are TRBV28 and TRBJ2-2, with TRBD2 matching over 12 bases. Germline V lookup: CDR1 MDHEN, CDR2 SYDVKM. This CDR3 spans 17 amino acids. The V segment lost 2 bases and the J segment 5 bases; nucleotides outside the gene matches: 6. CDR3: CASSLPSGGAETGELFF. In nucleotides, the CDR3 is TGTGCCAGCAGTTTACCTAGCGGGGGGGCGGAGACCGGGGAGCTGTTTTTT.

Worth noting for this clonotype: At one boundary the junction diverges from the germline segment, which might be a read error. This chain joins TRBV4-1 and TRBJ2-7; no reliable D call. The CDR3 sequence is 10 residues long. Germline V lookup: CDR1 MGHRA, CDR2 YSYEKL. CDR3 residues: CASSQGSPAF. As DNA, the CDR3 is TGCGCCAGCAGCCAGGGCTCCCCGGCCTTC.

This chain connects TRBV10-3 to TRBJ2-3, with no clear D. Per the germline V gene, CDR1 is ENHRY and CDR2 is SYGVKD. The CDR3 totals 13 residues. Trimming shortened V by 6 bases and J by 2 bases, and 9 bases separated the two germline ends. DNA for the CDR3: TGTGCCATCAGCAACAGTAACACAGATACGCAGTATTTT. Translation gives CAISNSNTDTQYF.

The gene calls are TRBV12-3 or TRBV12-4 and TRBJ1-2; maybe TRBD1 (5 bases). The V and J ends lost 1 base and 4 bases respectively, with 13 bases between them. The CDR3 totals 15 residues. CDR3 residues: CASSLVAGISYGYTF. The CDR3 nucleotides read TGTGCCAGCAGTTTAGTGGCAGGGATCAGCTATGGCTACACCTTC.

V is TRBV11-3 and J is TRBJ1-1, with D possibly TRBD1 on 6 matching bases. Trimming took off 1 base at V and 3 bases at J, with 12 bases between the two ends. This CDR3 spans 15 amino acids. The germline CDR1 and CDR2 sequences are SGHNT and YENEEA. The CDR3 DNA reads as TGTGCCAGCAGCTTAGGTACAGGGCGGGACACTGAAGCTTTCTTT. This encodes CASSLGTGRDTEAFF.

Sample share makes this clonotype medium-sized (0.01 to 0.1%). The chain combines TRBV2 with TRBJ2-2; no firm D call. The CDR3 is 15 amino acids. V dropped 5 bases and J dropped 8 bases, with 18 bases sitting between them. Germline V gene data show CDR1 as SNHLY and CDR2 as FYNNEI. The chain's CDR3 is CASSPELLASGELFF. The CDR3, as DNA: TGTGCCAGCAGTCCCGAACTCTTAGCTAGTGGGGAGCTGTTTTTT.

The CDR3 loop reads CASSTPGRSGEAFF. CDR3 nucleotides: TGTGCCAGCAGTACCCCGGGACGCTCTGGGGAAGCTTTCTTT. The V call is TRBV6-2 or TRBV6-3, the J call TRBJ1-1; the D gene is possibly TRBD1 (5 bases). This CDR3 has 14 amino acids. The V end lost 5 bases, the J end lost 8 bases, and 18 bases lay between the germline ends. Germline V gene data show CDR1 as MNHEY and CDR2 as SVGEGT.

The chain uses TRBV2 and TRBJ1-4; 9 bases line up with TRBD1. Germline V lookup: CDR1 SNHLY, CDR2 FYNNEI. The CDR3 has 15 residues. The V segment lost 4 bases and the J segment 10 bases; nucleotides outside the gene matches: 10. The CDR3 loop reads CASSGRGQGLLKLFF. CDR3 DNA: TGTGCCAGCAGTGGCCGAGGACAGGGGCTTCTAAAACTGTTTTTT. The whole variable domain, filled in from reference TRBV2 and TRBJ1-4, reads EPEVTQTPSHQVTQMGQEVILRCVPISNHLYFYWYRQILGQKVEFLVSFYNNEISEKSEIFDDQFSVERPDGSNFTLKIRSTKLEDSAMYFCASSGRGQGLLKLFFGSGTQLSVL.

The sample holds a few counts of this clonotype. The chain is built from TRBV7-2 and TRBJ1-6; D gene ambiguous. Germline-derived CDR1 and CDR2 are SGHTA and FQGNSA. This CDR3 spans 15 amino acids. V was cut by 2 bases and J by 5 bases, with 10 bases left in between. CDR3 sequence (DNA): TGTGCCAGCAGCTTAAGAGGGCAAGATAATTCACCCCTCCACTTT. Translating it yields CASSLRGQDNSPLHF. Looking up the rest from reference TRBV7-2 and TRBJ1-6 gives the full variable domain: GAGVSQSPSNKVTEKGKDVELRCDPISGHTALYWYRQSLGQGLEFLIYFQGNSAPDKSGLPSDRFSAERTGGSVSTLTIQRTQQEDSAVYLCASSLRGQDNSPLHFGNGTRLTVT.